Listed below are T cell receptor beta chains from one sample, sequenced in a study of T cells in Graves' hyperthyroidism and ophthalmopathy. TCRdb reprocessed the multiplex PCR reads via MiXCR and lists one record per CDR3 protein. The profile shows a few hundred thousand distinct CDR3 sequences, 14% to 15% of them singletons. Sequencing was performed on blood. All receptors derive from a woman aged 40 to 50 with Graves' hyperthyroidism that later progressed to Graves' ophthalmopathy. CDR3s include the opening cysteine and the closing phenylalanine or tryptophan. The D gene is left open where the match is weak. Clone size appears in some rows only: once, few, many, or a class for an expanded clone.

d_call,clone_size,v_call,j_call,cdr3_aa,cdr3_nt
-,few,TRBV27,TRBJ1-2,CASSFFGGLGYTF,TGTGCCAGCAGTTTCTTTGGGGGGCTTGGCTACACCTTC
TRBD2,many,TRBV27,TRBJ2-4,CASSLGLAGVAKNIQYF,TGTGCCAGCAGTTTAGGACTAGCGGGAGTAGCCAAAAACATTCAGTACTTC
TRBD1,few,TRBV18,TRBJ1-2,CASSIQRDSTNYGYTF,TGTGCCAGCTCTATACAGCGGGACAGTACTAACTATGGCTACACCTTC
-,many,TRBV2,TRBJ2-7,CASQPPGRLHEQYF,TGTGCCAGCCAGCCCCCGGGACGCCTCCACGAGCAGTACTTC
-,many,TRBV7-8,TRBJ2-2,CASRATNTGELFF,TGTGCCAGCAGGGCAACGAACACCGGGGAGCTGTTTTTT
-,few,TRBV19,TRBJ2-7,CASSIDPNEQYF,TGTGCCAGTAGTATAGATCCCAACGAGCAGTACTTC
-,many,TRBV30,TRBJ2-7,CAWRSPGVVRGFEQYF,TGTGCCTGGAGAAGCCCAGGGGTTGTAAGAGGTTTTGAGCAGTACTTC
-,once,TRBV4-1,TRBJ2-7,CASSQELLAYEQYF,TGCGCCAGCAGCCAAGAATTATTAGCGTACGAGCAGTACTTC
TRBD1,many,TRBV27,TRBJ1-1,CASSSQRQGRLDTEAFF,TGTGCCAGCAGTTCTCAACGACAGGGTAGGCTGGACACTGAAGCTTTCTTT
-,many,TRBV11-2,TRBJ2-1,CASSLSRSSYNEQFF,TGTGCCAGCAGCTTATCAAGGAGCTCCTACAATGAGCAGTTCTTC
TRBD1,-,TRBV7-9,TRBJ1-5,CASSAGQGPWPQHF,TGTGCCAGCAGCGCAGGACAGGGGCCTTGGCCCCAGCATTTT
TRBD1,-,TRBV19,TRBJ1-2,CASSDGTGRNYGYTF,TGTGCCAGTAGTGACGGGACAGGAAGGAACTATGGCTACACCTTC
-,many,TRBV2,TRBJ1-4,CASSEQGQYRRKLFF,TGTGCCAGCAGTGAGCAGGGTCAATACCGTAGAAAACTGTTTTTT
-,many,TRBV19,TRBJ2-2,CASRARGSGELFF,TGTGCCAGCAGGGCTAGGGGATCCGGGGAGCTGTTTTTT
TRBD1,many,TRBV20-1,TRBJ1-1,CSAGGAKGLRGDTEAFF,TGCAGTGCAGGGGGCGCGAAGGGGTTACGCGGGGACACTGAAGCTTTCTTT
TRBD2,many,TRBV27,TRBJ2-1,CASSAGLHNEQFF,TGTGCCAGCAGTGCGGGACTACACAATGAGCAGTTCTTC
-,many,TRBV7-9,TRBJ2-1,CASSSRFAGSSYNEQFF,TGTGCCAGCAGCTCCAGATTTGCAGGGAGCTCCTACAATGAGCAGTTCTTC
-,many,TRBV11-2,TRBJ2-2,CASSLQGANTGELFF,TGTGCCAGCAGCTTACAGGGAGCGAACACCGGGGAGCTGTTTTTT
-,many,TRBV28,TRBJ2-3,CASRKSGTDTQYF,TGTGCCAGCAGGAAGTCCGGCACAGATACGCAGTATTTT
TRBD1,many,TRBV11-2,TRBJ2-4,CASRPDRVEGIQYF,TGTGCCAGCAGACCAGACAGGGTTGAGGGCATTCAGTACTTC
-,many,TRBV19,TRBJ1-5,CASSLGGTQPQHF,TGTGCCAGTAGCTTGGGAGGAACTCAGCCCCAGCATTTT
-,-,TRBV28,TRBJ2-1,CASSVRGKGDEQFF,TGTGCCAGCAGCGTCCGGGGTAAGGGAGATGAGCAGTTCTTC
-,many,TRBV19,TRBJ1-5,CASTMGLYHQPQHF,TGTGCCAGTACAATGGGACTTTATCATCAGCCCCAGCATTTT
TRBD2,many,TRBV3-1,TRBJ2-1,CASRPTSGYEQFF,TGTGCCAGCAGACCAACTAGCGGGTATGAGCAGTTCTTC
-,-,TRBV2,TRBJ2-7,CASSGWTEGGDEQYF,TGTGCCAGCAGTGGGTGGACAGAAGGGGGGGACGAGCAGTACTTC
-,many,TRBV2,TRBJ1-1,CASSEQGTEAFF,TGTGCCAGCAGCGAACAGGGAACTGAAGCTTTCTTT
-,few,TRBV19,TRBJ1-3,CASRPSAGNTIYF,TGTGCCAGCAGACCTTCCGCCGGAAACACCATATATTTT
-,many,TRBV7-9,TRBJ2-2,CASSLIAGDTGELFF,TGTGCCAGCAGCTTAATCGCAGGGGACACCGGGGAGCTGTTTTTT
-,many,TRBV18,TRBJ2-1,CASSQIVRSDYNEQFF,TGTGCCAGCTCACAAATAGTACGTTCCGACTACAATGAGCAGTTCTTC
TRBD2,-,TRBV4-1,TRBJ2-7,CASSLGEGLYEQYF,TGCGCCAGCAGCCTTGGGGAGGGGCTCTACGAGCAGTACTTC
-,many,TRBV20-1,TRBJ2-1,CSASGYNEQFF,TGCAGTGCTAGCGGATACAATGAGCAGTTCTTC